This record covers a single T cell receptor beta chain. This clone's antigen is unknown. No much larger clonotype is one base removed from it; base qualities were not supplied. This sample includes further DNA sequences coding for the same CDR3. The data are from a study of blood T cell dynamics during melanoma immunotherapy (dated by TCRdb to the early 2020s). Context from the whole study: The patients had metastatic melanoma and were given first-line pembrolizumab or nivolumab plus ipilimumab as standard of care in the United Kingdom. Consecutive patients formed a training cohort, and a further independent group of patients from the same centre was pooled into an external validation set. Peripheral T cell receptor repertoires of metastatic melanoma patients were profiled before and after one cycle of checkpoint inhibitor therapy to find early correlates of response.

Explained via the paper, the time point label denotes: week 3, after first cycle of checkpoint inhibitor. Blood samples were collected before treatment (T0) and at week 3 (W3), after the first cycle of checkpoint blockade. Except for a couple of patients with rapid clinical progression, response was assessed 12 weeks after the first infusion by RECIST 1.1; disease control meant complete response, partial response or stable disease. Patients with prior systemic cancer treatment, concomitant immunosuppressant therapy or synchronous other active malignancies were excluded. Both bulk PBMC and plasma cell-free DNA were sequenced for TCR beta so that circulating cells and T cell turnover could be tracked. Lymphoprep and SepMate tubes were used to isolate PBMC from blood, and red cell lysis was then performed. DNA from PBMC and sorted T cell subsets was extracted with QIAamp DNA Blood Mini kits. Every bulk PBMC sample was loaded with the same fixed amount of approximately 330 ng of DNA. The immunoSEQ TCRb Assay kit was used according to manufacturer instructions to amplify TCR beta CDR3 sequences from genomic DNA. The KAPA Library Quantification Kit for Illumina platforms was used to quantify the pooled libraries by qPCR. Pooled libraries were sequenced on an Illumina NextSeq 500, clustered at 0.6-1.1 pM. In the paper's pipeline: TCR data were analyzed using immunoSEQ ANALYZER and the R LymphoSeq package. A rearrangement efficiency score was calculated as productive divided by the sum of productive and non-productive CDR3 sequences. Clonality was measured with the Gini coefficient and diversity with the Renyi index at alpha=1, and both measures were compared pairwise between timepoints within each patient. In LymphoSeq, clonal relatedness was computed using an edit distance of 3, and repertoire similarity was computed using the Bhattacharyya coefficient. Linear discriminant analysis on week-3 changes in clonality and diversity was built with the R MASS and caret packages to classify response. Imported from immuneACCESS, the table was reduced by TCRdb to in-frame sequences with V and J called. These copies leave out some clones; in studies compared against another copy, an unresolved V gene accounts for under half, and the cause of the remainder is not known. D and trimming were read from the DNA, whereas the V and J calls and clone size are those reported in that table. For this sample there are 9,900 or so clones; under 90% appear just once. The ten largest clones capture about a fifth of the sample.

Study-wide findings and limitations: Patients who later achieved disease control showed a bifurcated PBMC repertoire reorganization at W3, with increased clonality or increased diversity, unlike progressors. Whether the T cell clones behind the repertoire changes were melanoma-specific or instead reflected general immune activation was something the study could not determine. The relatively small sample size was acknowledged as something that could potentially limit how far the results can be generalized.

Trimming leaves V shorter by 0 bases and J shorter by 2 bases, with the junction holding 4 bases beyond the gene matches. CDR1 and CDR2 were assigned from the germline V gene as SGHRS and YFSETQ. CDR3 length: 16 amino acids, cysteine to phenylalanine. The retained sequence is limited to the CDR3, 48 bases, with the frame set at the first base. Sequencing used blood, obtained from a patient treated with checkpoint blockade. The chain uses TRBV5-1 and TRBJ2-5, with 10 bases matching TRBD2. The sequence was collected from a human donor with melanoma. CDR3 protein: CASSLATSGAQETQYF. The sequenced DNA: TGCGCCAGCAGCTTGGCCACTAGCGGGGCACAAGAGACCCAGTACTTC.